This T cell receptor beta chain stems from a study of blood T cell repertoires in COVID-19. Overall study context: Some COVID-19 samples were acute and others convalescent; all came from the United States, Italy and Spain. From T cells, B-cell-depleted T cells, or PBMCs came the material, which was cDNA or gDNA.

From germline, CDR1 is LNHDA and CDR2 SQIVND (reference sequence). CDR3 length equals 19 residues. With 5 bases removed from V and 5 bases from J, the gap between germline ends came to 28 bases. Original processing methods: The assay estimated nucleated cells by amplifying reference gene primers. Libraries were prepared by immunoSEQ multiplex PCR; TCRdb keeps only in-frame clonotypes and omits some of them. D and trimming were read from the DNA, whereas the V and J calls and clone size are those reported in that table. The sample shows about 55,000 clones, roughly four fifths of them seen only once. Material: peripheral blood. V is TRBV19 and J is TRBJ2-1; D might be TRBD2 (6 bases). This clonotype originated in a human donor in a cohort sampled during active COVID-19. CDR3 protein: CASSSSGAGTSKFDNEQFF. CDR3 nucleotide sequence: TGTGCCAGTAGTTCATCAGGAGCCGGGACTTCGAAGTTCGACAATGAGCAGTTCTTC. The entire variable domain, with the rest obtained from reference TRBV19 and TRBJ2-1, is as follows: DGGITQSPKYLFRKEGQNVTLSCEQNLNHDAMYWYRQDPGQGLRLIYYSQIVNDFQKGDIAEGYSVSREKKESFPLTVTSAQKNPTAFYLCASSSSGAGTSKFDNEQFFGPGTRLTVL.